Given below is one TCR beta chain in context. Germline CDR1 SGHDT, CDR2 YYEEEE. The V segment lost 8 bases and the J segment 2 bases; nucleotides outside the gene matches: 7. The CDR3 is 15 amino acids. The record originates from a study of shared clonotypes between healthy human individuals. Background on the study: Donors had three CD4 naive, three CD4 memory, two CD8 naive and one CD8 memory plate apiece.

Data came from immunoSEQ multiplex PCR; TCRdb stores just in-frame clones and leaves some out. The sample includes a few million clones, roughly nine tenths of them seen just once. The sequencing input was naive CD4+ T cells sorted from blood. Specified subset: CD45RA+ positively selected. This TCR came from a man younger than 35 in good health. This chain links TRBV5-6 with TRBJ2-3, with 11 bases lining up with TRBD2. In DNA, the CDR3 is TGTGCCAGTAGGGGGACTAGCGGCCCCACAGATACGCAGTATTTT. Its protein is CASRGTSGPTDTQYF.